Listed here is a single T cell receptor beta chain. Its antigen target is currently unknown. No quality values exist for individual bases; no much larger clone is one base distant. TCR CDR3 regions were amplified from genomic DNA by multiplex PCR using the deep immunoSEQ assay. Extracted genomic DNA from each cell subset was distributed evenly across all wells of several immunoSEQ 96-well plates, and each plate was treated as a replicate. For unsorted PBMC, roughly 0.3 ug genomic DNA, equal to around 30,000 T cell genomes, was loaded into each replicate PCR. Ten immunoSEQ deep assay plates were used to sequence unsorted PBMC genomic DNA. Purified libraries were quantified with a Qubit 3.0 fluorometer, sized on a Bioanalyzer 2100, and re-quantified with the KAPA Library Quantification kit. A separate single-read 150-cycle Illumina NextSeq 550 flow cell was used to sequence each immunoSEQ 96-well plate. Per the original workflow: Because only junctional sequences without quality scores were contained in the immunoSEQ output, filtering matching that applied to full-length reads could not be performed. Sequences were annotated with PyIR, a Python wrapper for IgBLAST v1.9, using IMGT germline references to assign V/J genes and CDR3. Reads were filtered out if the reads had weak V/J assignments (E-value above 1e-6), no CDR3, stop codons, out-of-frame junctions, or ambiguous translated residues. V3J clonotypes were defined as sequences sharing an identical inferred V gene, J gene, and CDR3 amino acid sequence. To compute the percentage overlap between repertoires, the number of shared unique clonotypes was divided by the size of the smaller repertoire. RTK rarefaction, the Chao1 estimator, and Recon v2.1 estimates of unobserved clonotypes were used to assess repertoire richness. The source is immuneACCESS, and TCRdb retained only in-frame sequences with V and J called. Part of the clones is not carried over; for the studies checked, unresolved V genes explain less than half of this, and the remainder is unexplained. D and trimming come from the DNA, and the V and J calls and clone size come from that table. The sample table holds about 470,000 clones, of which 79% were seen once. Roughly 13% of the sample is taken by the ten largest.

The donors were healthy, HIV-negative adults who had no recently reported acute infections or vaccinations. All donors were Caucasian adults living in Nashville, Tennessee, USA. In the unsorted samples, 87 million or so PBMCs were counted, and genomic DNA was extracted using the QIAamp DNA Blood Mini kit. Blood was obtained by leukapheresis, after which PBMCs were separated by Ficoll-Histopaque density gradient centrifugation and cryopreserved in liquid nitrogen vapor phase. The CDR3, from cysteine to phenylalanine, totals 14 residues. Just the 42-base CDR3 DNA is kept, in frame starting at base 1. Between the V and J ends, shortened by 4 bases and 9 bases respectively, the junction contains 16 bases. As encoded in the germline V gene, CDR1 is SGHTA while CDR2 is FQGTGA. This sample is drawn from a study of shared clonotypes between healthy human individuals (TCRdb year 2020). With regard to the full study: Three men and a couple of women, aged 18 to 49 years, made up the cohort. Each donor's leukapheresis produced roughly between roughly 0.85 and 9.5 billion PBMCs. Different laboratories and diverse techniques were used to prepare libraries and sequence TCR repertoires, to increase sequencing depth and limit assay-specific biases. To estimate repertoire size and how much clonotypes are shared between individuals, the study performed deep sequencing of blood TCR repertoires from roughly five healthy adults.

Points the paper makes about the study in general: Only blood was sampled, and tissue TCR repertoires likely differ from those in blood. Because the study included only a small number of donors, the genetic and exposure-history diversity represented was limited. Based on pairwise subsampling, the degree of clonotype sharing among donors was expected to be affected by sequencing depth.

The sequence was obtained from a woman between 40 and 50 years old in good health. Some clones in this sample may be carry-over from other donors' samples. The sample comprised PBMCs. In this chain, TRBV7-3 is recombined with TRBJ2-1; too little of a D gene remains to name it. The CDR3 loop reads CASSSVGSGGEQFF. The sequenced DNA: TGTGCCAGCAGCTCGGTAGGGTCCGGCGGTGAGCAGTTCTTC. The CDR3 plus the reference TRBV7-3 and TRBJ2-1 genes for the other parts give the full variable domain: GAGVSQTPSNKVTEKGKYVELRCDPISGHTALYWYRQSLGQGPEFLIYFQGTGAADDSGLPNDRFFAVRPEGSVSTLKIQRTERGDSAVYLCASSSVGSGGEQFFGPGTRLTVL.